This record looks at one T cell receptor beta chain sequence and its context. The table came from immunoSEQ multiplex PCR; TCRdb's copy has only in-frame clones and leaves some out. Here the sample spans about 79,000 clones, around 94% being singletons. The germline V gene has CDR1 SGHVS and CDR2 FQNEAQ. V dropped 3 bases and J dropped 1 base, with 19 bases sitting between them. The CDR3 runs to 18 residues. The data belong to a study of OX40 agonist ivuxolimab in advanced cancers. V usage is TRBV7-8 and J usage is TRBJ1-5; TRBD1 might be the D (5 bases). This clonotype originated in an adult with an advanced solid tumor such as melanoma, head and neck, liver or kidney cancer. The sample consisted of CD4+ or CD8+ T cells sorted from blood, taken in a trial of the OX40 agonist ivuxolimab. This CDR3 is CASSLLGGNENSNQPQHF. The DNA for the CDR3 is TGTGCCAGCAGCTTGCTGGGGGGGAACGAAAACAGCAATCAGCCCCAGCATTTT.